The source of this T cell receptor beta chain is a study of T cell responses to AZD1222 COVID-19 vaccine. About the study: Whether given at about 4 or about 12 weeks, second doses were pooled.

Whole-study findings and limits: Reportedly, nearly half the spike-specific TCRs target unmutated variant regions. Most donors were white British and more were female, and clonal diversity was possibly underestimated. Spike-specific TCR breadth and depth went up after people got two AZD1222 doses.

V lost 0 bases, J lost 4 bases, and 10 bases lay in between. The CDR3 is made up of 15 amino acids. Germline loops: CDR1 MNHEY, CDR2 SMNVEV (reference sequence). Method: immunoSEQ multiplex PCR; TCRdb's copy keeps in-frame clones and lacks some. The sample has about 130,000 clones, 90% seen once. In the case of this clone: No antigen is known for it.

This TCR derives from an adult in good health. The chain couples TRBV27 to TRBJ1-3, with D possibly TRBD1 on 6 matching bases. The source material was peripheral blood, sampled on day 0 of AZD1222 vaccination. CDR3 protein: CASSLSGGAGNTIYF. In DNA, the CDR3 is TGTGCCAGCAGTTTATCAGGGGGTGCAGGAAACACCATATATTTT.